The subject of this entry is one T cell receptor (beta chain). This clonotype was detected once. No antigen is known for it. A much larger clone lies a single base off, so this may be a read error. This record comes from a study of response to subunit inactivated influenza vaccine (dated by TCRdb to 2016 to 2019). For the wider study: The study used deep quantitative T cell receptor repertoire profiling to track responses to a trivalent subunit inactivated influenza vaccine. The research as a whole found: The authors proposed that each seasonal influenza vaccination may bring in only a limited number of new T cells.

V loses 3 bases of germline sequence and J loses 3 bases, and the interval between the two ends is 15 bases. From the cysteine through the phenylalanine, the CDR3 covers 16 amino acids. The sequence is cut down to CDR3 DNA, 48 bases in frame from base 1. CDR1 and CDR2, per the germline V gene, are SGDLS and YYNGEE. Read against the paper, the sample's time point label means: 40 to 45 days after influenza vaccine administration. Library preparation used RT-PCR. These reads were obtained on an Illumina HiSeq 2500. TCRdb itself trimmed the public reads at Q25 with fastp, ran MiXCR and retained productive beta chains. Each record represents a unique CDR3 protein, reported with the most common genes and DNA among its rows. This sample gives over 150,000 distinct CDR3 sequences in total; roughly a tenth of them show up just once. Together, the top ten hold around 12% of the sample.

Source: non-naive T cells sorted from PBMCs, taken about 40 days after vaccination. The cell subset or site label for this specimen denotes: memory T cell fraction. The chain uses TRBV9 and TRBJ1-4; a weak D assignment points to TRBD1 (6 bases agree). This sequence originates from a man aged 50 to 59 who received an inactivated influenza vaccine. Donor details come from another sample of the same person, matched by shared clones. The DNA sequence follows: TGTGCCAGCAGCGCGGGAGGACGGGGGCCTAATGAAAAACTGTTTTTT. This encodes CASSAGGRGPNEKLFF.